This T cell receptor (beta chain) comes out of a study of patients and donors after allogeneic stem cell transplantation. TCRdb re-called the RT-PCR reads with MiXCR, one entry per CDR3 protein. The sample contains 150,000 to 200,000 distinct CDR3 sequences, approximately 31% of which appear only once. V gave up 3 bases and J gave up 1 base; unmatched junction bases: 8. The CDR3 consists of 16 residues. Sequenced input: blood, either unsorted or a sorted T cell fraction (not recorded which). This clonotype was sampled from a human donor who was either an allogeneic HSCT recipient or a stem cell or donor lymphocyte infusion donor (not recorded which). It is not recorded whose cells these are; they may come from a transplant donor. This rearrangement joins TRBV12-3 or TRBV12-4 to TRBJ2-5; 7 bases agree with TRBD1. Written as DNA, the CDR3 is TGTGCCAGCAGTTTCGGGGACAGCGATTTCCAAGAGACCCAGTACTTC. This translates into CASSFGDSDFQETQYF.